This T cell receptor (beta chain) is drawn from a study of T cell responses to AZD1222 COVID-19 vaccine. The CDR3 is 15 residues long. Germline V gene lookup returns CDR1 SGHRS and CDR2 YFSETQ. V gave up 0 bases and J gave up 1 base, with 7 bases separating them. Produced via immunoSEQ multiplex PCR; TCRdb's table is partial and in-frame only. The sample carries 130,000 to 150,000 clones, approximately 90% recorded once. This clone came up a few times. The receptor comes from an adult in good health. The chain employs TRBV5-1 and TRBJ2-2; D unclear. Sequenced here: peripheral blood, sampled on day 0 of AZD1222 vaccination. CDR3 nucleotide sequence: TGCGCCAGCAGCTTGGAAGGGCTGAACACCGGGGAGCTGTTTTTT. Protein product: CASSLEGLNTGELFF.